This T cell receptor beta chain comes out of a study of blood T cell repertoires in acute mononucleosis (dated by TCRdb to the early 2020s). Study-wide context: Convalescent samples, which represented the memory response, were taken 5 to 8 months after the acute presentation. A mean blood EBV load of around 3.8 log10 genome copies per million B cells was observed during acute infection, and a mean blood EBV load of 2 to 3 was observed at convalescence.

Broader findings and caveats from the paper: Only a few donors were included in the cohort, so group averages were based on very few individuals. Both chains appeared to be involved in GLC-BM selection, with public TCRbeta motifs on BV14-BJ2 and BV20-BJ1 being observed alongside a TCRalpha motif on AV5-AJ31. Because only a fraction of each donor's blood was analyzed, sampling error might partly account for the low clonotype overlap between the acute and convalescent samples. Just approximately 9.3% of the unique acute clonotypes remained in convalescence, but these persisting clonotypes accounted for most of the response, and new, diverse de novo clonotypes seemingly replaced the other acute clonotypes.

The sample holds a few counts of this clone. No quality values exist for individual bases; no much larger clone is one base distant. Taken from the germline V gene, the CDR1 and CDR2 loops are SGHAT and FQNNGV. Inclusive of the bounding cysteine and phenylalanine, the CDR3 is 15 residues long. Only the CDR3 portion is preserved as DNA: 45 bases, with reading frame beginning at the first base. Germline trimming: 5 bases from V, 7 bases from J; junction bases outside gene matches: 8. For TCR profiling, total RNA from at least 10,000 sorted tetramer+ CD8 T cells was reverse transcribed into cDNA. PCR with primers that anneal to V and J regions amplified CDR3 regions and added unique molecular identifiers to track templates. The immunoSEQ platform, including its sequencing and error-correction standards, was used to profile TCRalpha and TCRbeta chains. The published analysis was carried out like this. Clonal copy numbers were corrected for sequencing and PCR errors, and CDR3s were defined according to IMGT conventions. Analysis was restricted to productive rearrangements and was performed with immunoSEQ Analyzer versions 2.0 and 3.0, and gene-pairing frequencies were further processed in Microsoft Excel. Circos plots were used to display V-J pairings, and MEME together with a custom motifSearch program was used to find CDR3 motifs. The OLGA algorithm was used to calculate the probability of generation of TCR sequences. Clonotypes seen at both visits were designated persistent, clonotypes seen only acutely were designated nonpersistent, and clonotypes seen only at convalescence were designated de novo. An amino acid clonotype used by more than one donor was defined as a public TCR. Not all clones reach the TCRdb copy of this immuneACCESS table, which keeps in-frame sequences only. Checked studies attribute under half of the gap to unresolved V genes and leave the rest unexplained. V and J calls and clone size are those listed in that table; D and trimming were worked out from the DNA. The sample table shows around 1,700 clones, and around 27% are seen once. The ten largest clonotypes hold around 25% of the sample.

In light of the paper, this sample's time point label describes: convalescence about 6 months (5-8 months) after acute presentation (visit 7). CD8 T cell responses to two immunodominant EBV epitopes, BRLF1 109 (YVL-BR) and BMLF1 280 (GLC-BM), were tracked in the study over primary infection. A positive serum heterophile antibody test together with EBV viral capsid antigen-specific IgM pointed to primary EBV infection. Magnetic positive selection (MACS) was first used to enrich total CD8 T cells from PBMCs. A FACSAria III was used to sort live CD3+ CD8+ tetramer+ cells to over 90% purity. Cells were sorted with a PE-conjugated tetramer loaded with the BMLF1 280-288 peptide. TCR repertoires of EBV epitope-specific CD8 T cells were deep-sequenced directly ex vivo after tetramer sorting, at acute infection and at convalescence. Donors were a few people aged roughly 18 to 30 with clinical acute infectious mononucleosis and laboratory evidence of primary EBV infection. Heparinized peripheral blood was drawn at clinical presentation with mononucleosis symptoms and again about 6 months later. PBMCs were isolated by Ficoll-Paque density gradient centrifugation.

The receptor was derived from a woman aged 18-30 years with infectious mononucleosis caused by EBV. The material sequenced was EBV GLC epitope tetramer+ CD8+ T cells sorted from PBMCs, taken during convalescence from infectious mononucleosis. This sample's cell subset or site label indicates: CD8 T cells binding tetramer with EBV BMLF1 280-288 peptide (GLC-BM). The rearranged chain carries TRBV11-2 and TRBJ2-1, and TRBD2 aligns with 10 junction nucleotides. CDR3 sequence: CASSILAGASNEQFF. The sequence in DNA is TGTGCCAGCAGCATCCTAGCGGGAGCGTCAAATGAGCAGTTCTTC.